This TCR beta chain was found in a study of identifying expanded T cells in peripheral blood. The assay was immunoSEQ multiplex PCR, and TCRdb's table has in-frame clones only and misses some. Of tens of thousands of clones in the sample, around nine tenths were seen once. V lost 7 bases to trimming and J lost 0 bases, with 9 bases between them. There are 14 residues in the CDR3. Germline CDR1 is SNHLY and CDR2 is FYNNEI. This clone was counted once. The TCR sequence derives from a person aged 18 to 75 in good health. Specimen: blood. The rearrangement joins TRBV2 to TRBJ1-4; D gene uncertain. The CDR3 protein is CASTSETTNEKLFF. The CDR3 bases are TGTGCCAGCACTTCGGAAACAACTAATGAAAAACTGTTTTTT.